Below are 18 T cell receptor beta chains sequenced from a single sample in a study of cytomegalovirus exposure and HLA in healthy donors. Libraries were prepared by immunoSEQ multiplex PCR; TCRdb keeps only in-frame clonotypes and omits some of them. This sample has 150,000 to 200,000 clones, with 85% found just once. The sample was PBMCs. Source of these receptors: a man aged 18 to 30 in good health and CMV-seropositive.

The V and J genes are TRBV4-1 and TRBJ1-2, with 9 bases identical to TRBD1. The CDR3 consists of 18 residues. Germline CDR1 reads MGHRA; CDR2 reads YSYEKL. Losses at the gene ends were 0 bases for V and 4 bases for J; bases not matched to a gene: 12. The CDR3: CASSQDPGGGTGSYGYTF. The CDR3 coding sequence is TGCGCCAGCAGCCAAGATCCTGGTGGGGGGACAGGGTCCTATGGCTACACCTTC.

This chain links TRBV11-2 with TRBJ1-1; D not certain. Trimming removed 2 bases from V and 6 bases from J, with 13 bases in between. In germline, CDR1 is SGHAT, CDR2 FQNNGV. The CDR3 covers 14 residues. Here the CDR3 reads CASSLSLTEPEAFF. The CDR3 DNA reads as TGTGCCAGCAGCTTATCTCTTACAGAACCTGAAGCTTTCTTT.

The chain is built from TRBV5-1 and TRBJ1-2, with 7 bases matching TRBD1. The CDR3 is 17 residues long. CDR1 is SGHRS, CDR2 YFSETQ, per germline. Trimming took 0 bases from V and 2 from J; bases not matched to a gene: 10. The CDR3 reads CASSLDPTGLKNYGYTF. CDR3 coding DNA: TGCGCCAGCAGCTTGGATCCGACAGGGCTTAAGAACTATGGCTACACCTTC.

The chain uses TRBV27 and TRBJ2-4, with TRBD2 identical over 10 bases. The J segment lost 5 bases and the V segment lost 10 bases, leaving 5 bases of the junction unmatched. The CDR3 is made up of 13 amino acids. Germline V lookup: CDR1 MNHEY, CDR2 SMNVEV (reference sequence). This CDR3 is CATASGSENIQYF. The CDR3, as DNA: TGTGCCACCGCTAGCGGGAGCGAAAACATTCAGTACTTC.

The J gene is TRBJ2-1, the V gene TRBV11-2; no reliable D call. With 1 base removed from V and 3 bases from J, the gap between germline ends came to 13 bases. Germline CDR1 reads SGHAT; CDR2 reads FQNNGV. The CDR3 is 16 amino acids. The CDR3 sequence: CASSLGSQAYYNEQFF. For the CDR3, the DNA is TGTGCCAGCAGCTTAGGGTCCCAGGCCTACTACAATGAGCAGTTCTTC.

The DNA for the CDR3 is TGCGCCAGCAGCTTGGTTGGCGGGGGGGCTGGAGAGACCCAGTACTTC. Translation gives CASSLVGGGAGETQYF. The chain uses TRBV5-1 and TRBJ2-5; 9 bases line up with TRBD2. V was clipped by 0 bases and J by 4 bases; unmatched bases: 7. The CDR3 is 16 amino acids. Germline lookup yields CDR1 SGHRS and CDR2 YFSETQ.

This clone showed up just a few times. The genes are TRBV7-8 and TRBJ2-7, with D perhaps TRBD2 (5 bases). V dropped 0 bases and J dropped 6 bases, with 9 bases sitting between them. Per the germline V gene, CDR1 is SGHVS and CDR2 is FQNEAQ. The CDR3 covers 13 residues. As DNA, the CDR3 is TGTGCCAGCAGCTTAGCGGGAGACGGCGAGCAGTACTTC. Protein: CASSLAGDGEQYF.

DNA for the CDR3: TGTGCCTGGAGTGGGGCACCACCAGGCAATCAGCCCCAGCATTTT. Protein product: CAWSGAPPGNQPQHF. The V and J genes are TRBV30 and TRBJ1-5; D is undetermined. With 1 base removed from V and 2 bases from J, the gap between germline ends came to 12 bases. This CDR3 region has 15 residues. Germline values: CDR1 GTSNPN, CDR2 SVGIG (reference sequence).

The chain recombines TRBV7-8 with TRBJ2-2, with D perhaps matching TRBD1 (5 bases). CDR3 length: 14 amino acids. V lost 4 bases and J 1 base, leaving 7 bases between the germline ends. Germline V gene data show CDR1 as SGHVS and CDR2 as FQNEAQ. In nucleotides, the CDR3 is TGTGCCAGCAGCTACGACAGGAACACCGGGGAGCTGTTTTTT. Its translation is CASSYDRNTGELFF.

The CDR3 reads CASSGGGAPEDEQFF. The DNA of the CDR3 is TGTGCCAGCAGTGGGGGAGGGGCTCCGGAGGATGAGCAGTTCTTC. V usage is TRBV6-4 and J usage is TRBJ2-1; 7 bases fit TRBD2. With 4 bases clipped from V and 8 bases from J, the junction kept 11 bases outside the gene matches. Per germline, CDR1 MRHNA and CDR2 SNTAGT. CDR3 length: 15 residues.

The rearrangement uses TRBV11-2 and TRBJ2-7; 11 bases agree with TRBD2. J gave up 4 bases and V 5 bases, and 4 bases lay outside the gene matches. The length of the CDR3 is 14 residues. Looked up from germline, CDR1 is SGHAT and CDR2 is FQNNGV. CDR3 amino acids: CASSPSGGTYEQYF. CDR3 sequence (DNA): TGTGCCAGCAGCCCTAGCGGGGGGACTTACGAGCAGTACTTC.

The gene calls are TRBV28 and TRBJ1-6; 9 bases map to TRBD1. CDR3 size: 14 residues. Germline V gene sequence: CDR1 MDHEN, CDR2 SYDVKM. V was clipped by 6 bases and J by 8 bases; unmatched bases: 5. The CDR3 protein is CASRPQGAHSPLHF. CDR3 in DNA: TGTGCCAGCAGGCCACAGGGGGCCCATTCACCCCTCCACTTT.

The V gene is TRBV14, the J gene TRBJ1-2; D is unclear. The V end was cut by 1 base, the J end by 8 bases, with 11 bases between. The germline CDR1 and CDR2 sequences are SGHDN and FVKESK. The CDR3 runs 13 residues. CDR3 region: CASSQAAAGGYTF. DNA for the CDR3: TGTGCCAGCAGCCAAGCCGCGGCGGGCGGCTACACCTTC.

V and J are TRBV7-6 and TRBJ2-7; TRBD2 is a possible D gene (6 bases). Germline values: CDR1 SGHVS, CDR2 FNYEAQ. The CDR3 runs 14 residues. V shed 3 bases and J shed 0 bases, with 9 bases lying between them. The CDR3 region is CASSLWRGSYEQYF. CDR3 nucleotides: TGTGCCAGCAGCTTGTGGCGGGGCTCCTACGAGCAGTACTTC.

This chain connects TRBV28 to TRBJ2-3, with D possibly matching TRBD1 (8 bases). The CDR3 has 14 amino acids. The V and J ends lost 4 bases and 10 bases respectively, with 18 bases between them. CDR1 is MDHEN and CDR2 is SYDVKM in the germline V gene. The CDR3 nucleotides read TGTGCCAGCAGTTCAACAGGTACAGGGGGGGCGCAGTATTTT. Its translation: CASSSTGTGGAQYF.

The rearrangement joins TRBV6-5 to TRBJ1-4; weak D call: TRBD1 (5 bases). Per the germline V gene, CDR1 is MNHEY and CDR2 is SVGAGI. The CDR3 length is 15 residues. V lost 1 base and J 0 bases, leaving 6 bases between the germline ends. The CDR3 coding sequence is TGTGCCAGCAGTTACTGGGGCACAACTAATGAAAAACTGTTTTTT. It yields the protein CASSYWGTTNEKLFF.

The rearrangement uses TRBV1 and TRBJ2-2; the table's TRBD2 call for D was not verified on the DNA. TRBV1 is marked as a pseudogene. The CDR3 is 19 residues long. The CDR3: CTSSQSPWLAGGHTGELFF. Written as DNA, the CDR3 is TGCACCAGCAGCCAATCCCCCTGGCTAGCGGGAGGTCACACCGGGGAGCTGTTTTTT.

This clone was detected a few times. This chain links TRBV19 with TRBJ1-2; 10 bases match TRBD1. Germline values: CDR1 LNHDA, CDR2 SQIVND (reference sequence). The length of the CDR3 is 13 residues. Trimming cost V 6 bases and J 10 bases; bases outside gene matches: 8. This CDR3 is CASRDGQGVYYTF. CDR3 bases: TGTGCCAGTAGAGACGGACAGGGGGTTTACTACACCTTC.